These 18 T cell receptor beta chains were sequenced from one sample in a study of cytomegalovirus exposure and HLA in healthy donors. The primer mix had 60 Vbeta and 13 Jbeta primers. TCRdb keeps only in-frame clones here, not all; method: immunoSEQ multiplex PCR. The sample shows about 250,000 clones, more than 55% of them seen only once. The sequenced sample consisted of PBMCs. The receptors were sampled from a female donor in good health and CMV-seronegative.

The V gene is TRBV6-1, the J gene TRBJ2-3, with a weak D call TRBD1 (6 bases). CDR1 is MNHNS, CDR2 SASEGT, per germline. The V end lost 3 bases, the J end lost 3 bases, and 13 bases lay between the germline ends. The CDR3 totals 15 residues. The DNA of the CDR3 is TGTGCCAGCAGTGATAGCAGAGGGGGTACAGATACGCAGTATTTT. This encodes CASSDSRGGTDTQYF.

This clone was detected only a few times. The V gene is TRBV15, the J gene TRBJ2-6; D remains unclear. Germline CDR1 reads LNHNV; CDR2 reads YYDKDF (reference sequence). The V end lost 0 bases, the J end lost 2 bases, and 8 bases lay between the germline ends. The CDR3 spans 16 residues. The CDR3 DNA reads TGTGCCACCAGCAGAGAGAGTGCCGCTGGGGCCAACGTCCTGACTTTC. This encodes CATSRESAAGANVLTF.

The chain joins TRBV6-5 to TRBJ2-5; TRBD1 agrees at 11 bases. The J call may not be correct, given that the DNA end is closer to TRBJ2-7. CDR3 length equals 15 residues. Germline CDR1 is MNHEY and CDR2 is SVGAGI. Written as DNA, the CDR3 is TGTGCCAGCAGTATGCATGGACAGGGGGCTTACGAGCAGTACTTC. Translation gives CASSMHGQGAYEQYF.

The chain combines TRBV18 with TRBJ2-7, with 8 bases lining up with TRBD2. Germline CDR1 reads KGHSH; CDR2 reads LQKENI. V was pared by 5 bases and J by 0 bases, with 9 bases of the junction left unmatched. The length of the CDR3 is 16 residues. The CDR3 sequence: CASSSSGTRHSYEQYF. Written as DNA, the CDR3 is TGTGCCAGCTCATCTTCCGGGACTAGGCACTCCTACGAGCAGTACTTC.

CDR3 bases: TGCGCCAGCAATTTAGCGAGTGGCTACAATGAGCAGTTCTTC. Protein: CASNLASGYNEQFF. The V and J genes are TRBV10-2 and TRBJ2-1, with a weak D call TRBD2 (5 bases). V was shortened by 7 bases and J by 3 bases, with 13 bases between the two germline ends. Germline CDR1 reads WSHSY; CDR2 reads SAAADI. The CDR3 runs 14 residues.

The chain has TRBV7-2 and TRBJ2-3; no definite D call. This CDR3 comprises 15 residues. Germline lookup yields CDR1 SGHTA and CDR2 FQGNSA. With 4 bases removed from V and 0 bases from J, the gap between germline ends came to 11 bases. CDR3 amino acids: CASSSLSSSTDTQYF. The CDR3 DNA follows: TGTGCCAGCAGCTCCCTGAGTTCGAGCACAGATACGCAGTATTTT.

Points on this clone: The sample has other DNA sequences that encode this CDR3 too. The chain uses TRBV30 and TRBJ1-1; weak D call: TRBD1 (5 bases). In germline, CDR1 is GTSNPN, CDR2 SVGIG (reference sequence). V was cut by 3 bases and J by 2 bases, with 10 bases left in between. The length of the CDR3 is 13 residues. CDR3 nucleotides: TGTGCCTGGAGCCACGGGGGTAACACTGAAGCTTTCTTT. Amino acids: CAWSHGGNTEAFF.

In DNA, the CDR3 is TGTGCCAGCAACCCAGGTAGATCGAACACTGAAGCTTTCTTT. It encodes CASNPGRSNTEAFF. V gene TRBV5-6 combines with J gene TRBJ1-1; D call uncertain. The CDR3 length is 14 residues. V lost 6 bases to trimming and J lost 1 base, with 13 bases between them. Per germline, CDR1 SGHDT and CDR2 YYEEEE.

The DNA for the CDR3 is TGTGCCAGCAGTGGGGACAGGACGGCCCAGTACTTC. This encodes CASSGDRTAQYF. V usage is TRBV25-1 and J usage is TRBJ2-5, with TRBD1 matching 8 bases. This CDR3 spans 12 amino acids. Per germline, CDR1 MGHDK and CDR2 SYGVNS. Trimming cost V 4 bases and J 9 bases; bases outside gene matches: 4.

The chain combines TRBV11-3 with TRBJ2-1; TRBD2 matches at 10 bases. Unmatched junction bases numbered 3, after V lost 4 bases and J lost 3 bases. The germline V gene has CDR1 SGHNT and CDR2 YENEEA. The CDR3 is 15 residues long. CDR3 region: CASSYRLAGYNEQFF. In DNA, the CDR3 is TGTGCCAGCAGCTACAGACTAGCGGGCTACAATGAGCAGTTCTTC.

This clone was counted only a few times. The chain employs TRBV14 and TRBJ2-7; possibly TRBD2 for D (5 bases). CDR1 is SGHDN and CDR2 is FVKESK in the germline V gene. CDR3 length equals 16 residues. V shed 1 base and J shed 0 bases, with 13 bases lying between them. In DNA form, the CDR3 reads TGTGCCAGCAGCCAAGTCGAGGGAGATCCCTCCTACGAGCAGTACTTC. It translates to CASSQVEGDPSYEQYF.

This clone appeared a single time. The chain employs TRBV4-1 and TRBJ2-7; 7 positions match TRBD2. The V and J ends lost 4 bases and 2 bases, in that order; junction bases with no gene match: 8. The CDR3 runs to 15 residues. CDR1 and CDR2 from the germline V gene are MGHRA and YSYEKL. The CDR3 nucleotides read TGCGCCAGCAGCCTATTTTTTCTAGCGGCCTACGAGCAGTACTTC. The encoded protein is CASSLFFLAAYEQYF.

The chain couples TRBV7-9 to TRBJ1-3, with unresolved D. Germline CDR1 SEHNR, CDR2 FQNEAQ (reference sequence). With 2 bases removed from V and 4 bases from J, the gap between germline ends came to 9 bases. This CDR3 contains 14 residues. The CDR3 DNA sequence: TGTGCCAGCAGCTTAAACCCGGAGGGAAACACCATATATTTT. The encoded protein is CASSLNPEGNTIYF.

The chain couples TRBV5-1 to TRBJ2-1; D uncertain. Looked up from germline, CDR1 is SGHRS and CDR2 is YFSETQ. The CDR3 contains 13 residues. The V end lost 0 bases, the J end lost 4 bases, and 5 bases lay between the germline ends. CDR3 in DNA: TGCGCCAGCAGCTTGGACAGATACAATGAGCAGTTCTTC. It translates to CASSLDRYNEQFF.

The V gene is TRBV5-1, the J gene TRBJ2-1; 9 nucleotides align to TRBD2. The CDR3 covers 15 residues. J gave up 5 bases and V 1 base, and 4 bases lay outside the gene matches. The germline V gene encodes CDR1 SGHRS and CDR2 YFSETQ. CDR3 region: CASSLLSSGNNEQFF. The DNA for the CDR3 is TGCGCCAGCAGCTTGCTCTCTAGCGGGAACAATGAGCAGTTCTTC.

A single count supports this clone. V usage is TRBV6-6 and J usage is TRBJ1-1, with 7 bases lining up with TRBD1. Trimming cost V 7 bases and J 5 bases; bases outside gene matches: 13. The length of the CDR3 is 15 residues. Germline CDR1 and CDR2: MNHNY and SVGAGI (reference sequence). CDR3 in amino acids: CASTNQGVRETEAFF. The CDR3 DNA follows: TGTGCCAGCACCAATCAGGGGGTAAGAGAAACTGAAGCTTTCTTT.

Concerning this clone itself: This specimen includes other DNA sequences encoding the same CDR3. The rearrangement uses TRBV4-1 and TRBJ2-7; weak D call: TRBD2 (6 bases). The length of the CDR3 is 13 residues. V was shortened by 1 base and J by 4 bases, with 8 bases between the two germline ends. From germline, CDR1 is MGHRA and CDR2 YSYEKL. This CDR3 reads CASSQGGTYEQYF. For the CDR3, the DNA is TGCGCCAGCAGCCAAGGGGGGACTTACGAGCAGTACTTC.

The chain is built from TRBV9 and TRBJ2-1; 9 bases fit TRBD2. V lost 3 bases and J lost 9; bases outside the gene matches: 10. Germline lookup yields CDR1 SGDLS and CDR2 YYNGEE. This CDR3 is 15 amino acids long. CDR3 region: CASSATGTSITEQFF. The DNA for the CDR3 is TGTGCCAGCAGCGCCACCGGGACTAGCATCACTGAGCAGTTCTTC.